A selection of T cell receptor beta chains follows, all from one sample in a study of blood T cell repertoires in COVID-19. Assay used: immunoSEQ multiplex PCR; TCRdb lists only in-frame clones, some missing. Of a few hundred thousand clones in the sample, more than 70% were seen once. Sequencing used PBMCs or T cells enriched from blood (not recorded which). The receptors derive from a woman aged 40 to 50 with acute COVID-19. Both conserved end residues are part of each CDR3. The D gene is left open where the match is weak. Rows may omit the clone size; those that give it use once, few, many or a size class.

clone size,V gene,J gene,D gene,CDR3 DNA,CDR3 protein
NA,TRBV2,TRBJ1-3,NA,TGTGCCAGCAGCAAATCAGGGCGTCCGGGTGGAAACACCATATATTTT,CASSKSGRPGGNTIYF
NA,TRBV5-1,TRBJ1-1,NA,TGCGCCAGCAGCGCCCAGGGAGGGAGGAACACTGAAGCTTTCTTT,CASSAQGGRNTEAFF
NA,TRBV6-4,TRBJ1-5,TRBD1,TGTGCCAGCAGCCCCGGGACAGGGCCCCAGCCCCAGCATTTT,CASSPGTGPQPQHF
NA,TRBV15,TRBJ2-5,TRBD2,TGTGCCACCAGCAGAGATCCGAGCGGGGGCGAGACCCAGTACTTC,CATSRDPSGGETQYF
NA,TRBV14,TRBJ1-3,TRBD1,TGTGCCAGCAGCCATCACAGCGGCAGACAGGGCCCTGGAAACACCATATATTTT,CASSHHSGRQGPGNTIYF
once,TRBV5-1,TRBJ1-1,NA,TGCGCCAGCAGCTCGCAGGGGATCAACACTGAAGCTTTCTTT,CASSSQGINTEAFF
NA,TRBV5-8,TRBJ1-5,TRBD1,TGTGCCAGCAGCCCGGGGGCAGGTACAGGGGGCAATCAGCCCCAGCATTTT,CASSPGAGTGGNQPQHF
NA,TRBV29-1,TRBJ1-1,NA,TGCAGCGTTACTAAGCACCGGAACACTGAAGCTTTCTTT,CSVTKHRNTEAFF
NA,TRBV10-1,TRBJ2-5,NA,TGCGCCAGCAGTGAATTTACAGGGACCCAGTACTTC,CASSEFTGTQYF
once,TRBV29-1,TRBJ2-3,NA,TGCAGCGTCGACAAGACAGATACGCAGTATTTT,CSVDKTDTQYF
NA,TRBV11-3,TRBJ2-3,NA,TGTGCCAGCAGCTTGAGCGGCTCCACAGATACGCAGTATTTT,CASSLSGSTDTQYF
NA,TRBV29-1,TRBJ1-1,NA,TGCAGCGTTGAAGACCCATACGGGGGAACTGAAGCTTTCTTT,CSVEDPYGGTEAFF
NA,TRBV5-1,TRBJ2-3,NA,TGCGCCAGCAGCTTGATCCCAGGCACAGATACGCAGTATTTT,CASSLIPGTDTQYF
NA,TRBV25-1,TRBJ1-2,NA,TGTGCCAGCACCCCCCCAGGGGTGGGCTATGGCTACACCTTC,CASTPPGVGYGYTF
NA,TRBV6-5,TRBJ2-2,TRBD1,TGTGCCAGCAGACCCGGGACAGGGAGGACCGGGGAGCTGTTTTTT,CASRPGTGRTGELFF
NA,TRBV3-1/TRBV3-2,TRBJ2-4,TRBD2,TGTGCCAGCAGCCAAGTAGTAGCGGGAGGTTTTGACATTCAGTACTTC,CASSQVVAGGFDIQYF
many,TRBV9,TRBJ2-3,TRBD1,TGTGCCAGCAGCCCTCGACAGGGAGAGGGGGCAGATACGCAGTATTTT,CASSPRQGEGADTQYF
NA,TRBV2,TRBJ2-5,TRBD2,TGTGCCAGCAGTGAAACTAGCGGGTCGGAGACCCAGTACTTC,CASSETSGSETQYF
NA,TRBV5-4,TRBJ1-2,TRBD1,TGTGCCAGCAGCTCCAGGGGACAGGGCTATGGCTACACCTTC,CASSSRGQGYGYTF
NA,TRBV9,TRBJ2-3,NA,TGTGCCAGCAGCTCGAGGGTGGGCACAGATACGCAGTATTTT,CASSSRVGTDTQYF
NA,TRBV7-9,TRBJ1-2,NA,TGTGCCAGCAGCCCAAGCGGGGGGCCCGGTGGCTACACCTTC,CASSPSGGPGGYTF
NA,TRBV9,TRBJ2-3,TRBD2,TGTGCCAGCAGCGTGACTAGCGGGAGTACTACAGATACGCAGTATTTT,CASSVTSGSTTDTQYF
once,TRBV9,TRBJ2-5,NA,TGTGCCAGCAGCGTAGGGTCAGGACAAGAGACCCAGTACTTC,CASSVGSGQETQYF
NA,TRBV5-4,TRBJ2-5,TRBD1,TGTGCCAGCAGCTTACGGGACAGGGGATATGGAACCCAGTACTTC,CASSLRDRGYGTQYF
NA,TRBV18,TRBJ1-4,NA,TGTGCCAGCTCACTCGAGGGTGAAAAACTGTTTTTT,CASSLEGEKLFF
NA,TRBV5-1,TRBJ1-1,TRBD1,TGCGCCAGCAACGGACAGGGGAGGACTGAAGCTTTCTTT,CASNGQGRTEAFF
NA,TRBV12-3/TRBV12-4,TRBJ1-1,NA,TGTGCCAGCAGTTCCCAGGGTAACACTGAAGCTTTCTTT,CASSSQGNTEAFF
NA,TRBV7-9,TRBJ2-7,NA,TGTGCCACCTCAGGGACTTACTACGAGCAGTACTTC,CATSGTYYEQYF
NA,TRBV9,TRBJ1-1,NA,TGTGCCAGTTCTAGACAGCCGGTGAGCACTGAAGCTTTCTTT,CASSRQPVSTEAFF
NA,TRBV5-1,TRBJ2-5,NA,TGCGCCAGCAGCTTGGTACCAGGACTCCAAGCGACCCAGTACTTC,CASSLVPGLQATQYF
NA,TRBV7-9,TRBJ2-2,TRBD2,TGTGCCAGCAGCTTCCGTAGCGGGGGAGCCACCGGGGAGCTGTTTTTT,CASSFRSGGATGELFF
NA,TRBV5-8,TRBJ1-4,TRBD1,TGTGCCAGCAGCTTGGGACAGGGGAATGAAAAACTGTTTTTT,CASSLGQGNEKLFF
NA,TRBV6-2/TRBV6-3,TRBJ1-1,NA,TGTGCCAGCAGTTACGCCTCAGGGAACACTGAAGCTTTCTTT,CASSYASGNTEAFF
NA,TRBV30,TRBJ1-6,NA,TGTGCCTGGAGCCCCCCGGGGTCCTATAATTCACCCCTCCACTTT,CAWSPPGSYNSPLHF
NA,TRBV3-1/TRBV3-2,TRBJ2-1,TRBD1,TGTGCCAGCAGCCAAGTTGCAGGGGGCGCCGGCAATGAGCAGTTCTTC,CASSQVAGGAGNEQFF
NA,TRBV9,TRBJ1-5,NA,TGTGCCAGCAGTGGCGGGCAGCACAATCAGCCCCAGCATTTT,CASSGGQHNQPQHF
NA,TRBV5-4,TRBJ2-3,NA,TGTGCCAGCAGCTTGGGACAGGCTAGCACAGATACGCAGTATTTT,CASSLGQASTDTQYF
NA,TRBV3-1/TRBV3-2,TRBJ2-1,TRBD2,TGTGCCAGCGGCGGGGGACTAACCTACAATGAGCAGTTCTTC,CASGGGLTYNEQFF
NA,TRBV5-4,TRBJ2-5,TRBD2,TGTGCCAGCAGCGCGGGACTAGCGGAAGAGACCCAGTACTTC,CASSAGLAEETQYF
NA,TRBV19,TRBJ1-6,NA,TGTGCCAGTAGTATTGGCCCCGATGGAGGGAGATCACCCCTCCACTTT,CASSIGPDGGRSPLHF